The entry that follows covers one TCR beta chain sequence. This may come from a read error, since a much larger clone is one base off. The TCRbeta library was prepared with unique molecular identifiers. TCRdb redid the calling of the PCR reads with MiXCR, one entry per CDR3 protein. This sample has around 360,000 distinct CDR3 sequences; approximately 10% occur once, and the top ten carry around 2.5%. This entry belongs to a study of T-cell reconstitution after alpha-beta-depleted transplantation in children. This CDR3 spans 15 amino acids. V dropped 4 bases and J dropped 5 bases, with 15 bases sitting between them. Per the germline V gene, CDR1 is LGHNA and CDR2 is YSLEER.

V gene TRBV4-3 combines with J gene TRBJ2-1; the D is unclear. This TCR was recovered from a human donor who donated a stem cell graft to a child with acute lymphoblastic leukemia. The material sequenced was PBMCs from the stem cell graft donor, taken from the stem cell graft. Written as DNA, the CDR3 is TGCGCCAGCAGCCCGCGGTGGGTCGTAAACAATGAGCAGTTCTTC. It is translated as CASSPRWVVNNEQFF.